This entry lists 3 T cell receptor beta chains sequenced from one sample in a study of beta chain features in type 1 diabetes. Findings and limits, study-wide: Shorter TCRB CDR3s, moderately but significantly so, marked every one of the four CD4+ subsets in Type 1 diabetes patients.

Every isolated RNA sample was fully reverse transcribed, so sequencing captured expressed TCRB transcripts. TCRdb keeps only in-frame clones here, not all; method: immunoSEQ multiplex PCR. Among about 660,000 clones listed, over 12% were seen once. For these receptors, no antigen is known. The material sequenced was naive CD4+ T cells from blood. Receptors were obtained from a young man with type 1 diabetes.

A few counts support this clone. One end of the junction fails to match germline, which may point to a read error. The gene calls are TRBV30 and TRBJ1-1, with TRBD1 matching 7 bases. The CDR3 consists of 12 residues. Germline V lookup: CDR1 GTSNPN, CDR2 SVGIG (reference sequence). CDR3 loop: CAWSRGNRGASF. The CDR3 DNA reads as TGTGCCTGGAGTCGTGGAAACAGGGGAGCTTCCTTT.

This rearrangement joins TRBV4-1 to TRBJ2-7; D uncertain. Germline values: CDR1 MGHRA, CDR2 YSYEKL. V was cut by 4 bases and J by 7 bases, with 17 bases left in between. CDR3 length equals 14 residues. CDR3 amino acids: CASSRTELLEEQYF. The CDR3 DNA sequence: TGCGCCAGCAGCCGTACCGAACTCCTCGAGGAGCAGTACTTC.

The chain uses TRBV19 and TRBJ2-2; D is ambiguous. The CDR3 covers 13 residues. Trimming stripped 10 bases from V and 4 bases from J, with 13 bases between. Germline values: CDR1 LNHDA, CDR2 SQIVND (reference sequence). This CDR3 is CATRIWGTGELFF. In nucleotides, the CDR3 is TGTGCCACCCGAATTTGGGGCACCGGGGAGCTGTTTTTT.